These 30 T cell receptor beta chains came from one sample sequenced in a study of cytomegalovirus exposure and HLA in healthy donors. Use of 60 Vbeta and 13 Jbeta primers characterized the PCR. The method was immunoSEQ multiplex PCR; TCRdb's version includes in-frame clones alone and lacks a portion of them. The data show about 230,000 clones, approximately 78% seen once. The sequenced sample was PBMCs. The receptor set was obtained from a boy aged 5-17 years in good health and CMV-seronegative.

The gene calls are TRBV6-6 and TRBJ2-7; tentatively, D is TRBD1 (6 bases). The CDR3 is made up of 15 amino acids. The germline V gene encodes CDR1 MNHNY and CDR2 SVGAGI (reference sequence). Trimming pared 4 bases from V and 3 bases from J, leaving 16 bases between. CDR3 DNA: TGTGCCAGCAGTTCGTTACTGACAGGTCTCTACGAGCAGTACTTC. This sequence encodes CASSSLLTGLYEQYF.

The V call is TRBV19, the J call TRBJ2-5, with 7 bases fitting TRBD2. Unmatched junction bases numbered 5, after V lost 1 base and J lost 0 bases. Germline assignment: CDR1 LNHDA and CDR2 SQIVND (reference sequence). CDR3 length equals 16 residues. As DNA, the CDR3 is TGTGCCAGTAGTATAGGGGCTAGCGGTTACCAAGAGACCCAGTACTTC. Protein product: CASSIGASGYQETQYF.

This chain links TRBV4-2 with TRBJ2-5; D unresolved. In germline, CDR1 is LGHNA, CDR2 YNFKEQ. The V gene lost 1 base and the J gene lost 3 bases, with 12 bases spanning the gap. The CDR3 has 15 amino acids. Here the CDR3 reads CASSQGRRLEETQYF. The CDR3 region has the DNA TGTGCCAGCAGCCAAGGAAGGCGGCTGGAAGAGACCCAGTACTTC.

The V and J genes are TRBV19 and TRBJ1-1, with D tentatively TRBD1 (6 bases). The length of the CDR3 is 13 residues. From germline, CDR1 is LNHDA and CDR2 SQIVND (reference sequence). V shed 6 bases and J shed 1 base, with 9 bases lying between them. CDR3 bases: TGTGCCAGTAGCAACAGGGAGAACACTGAAGCTTTCTTT. Translating it yields CASSNRENTEAFF.

The CDR3 DNA follows: TGTGCCTGGAGTTCCGACAGCATCATGAACACTGAAGCTTTCTTT. Translating it yields CAWSSDSIMNTEAFF. This sequence joins TRBV30 and TRBJ1-1, with a tentative D call TRBD1 (5 bases). In germline, CDR1 is GTSNPN, CDR2 SVGIG (reference sequence). CDR3 length: 15 residues. V was pared by 2 bases and J by 0 bases, with 13 bases between.

The sample holds one count of this clone. The J gene is TRBJ2-6, the V gene TRBV9; 7 bases align to TRBD2. Trimming at V came to 4 bases and at J to 1 base, leaving 2 bases not matched to a gene. CDR1 is SGDLS and CDR2 is YYNGEE in the germline V gene. The CDR3 runs to 15 residues. This chain's CDR3 is CASSYSGSGANVLTF. The DNA of the CDR3 is TGTGCCAGCAGCTATAGCGGGTCTGGGGCCAACGTCCTGACTTTC.

This rearrangement joins TRBV7-9 to TRBJ1-1; D is perhaps TRBD1 (5 bases). There are 14 residues in the CDR3. In germline, CDR1 is SEHNR, CDR2 FQNEAQ (reference sequence). Trimming took 0 bases from V and 4 from J, leaving 9 bases between them. The CDR3 loop reads CASSLAGQGTEAFF. The CDR3 coding sequence is TGTGCCAGCAGCTTAGCGGGGCAGGGCACTGAAGCTTTCTTT.

This clone was seen more than once but under ten times. V is TRBV27 and J is TRBJ2-3; tentatively, D is TRBD1 (6 bases). With 5 bases removed from V and 0 bases from J, the gap between germline ends came to 21 bases. This CDR3 is 18 amino acids long. Germline assignment: CDR1 MNHEY and CDR2 SMNVEV (reference sequence). For the CDR3, the DNA is TGTGCCAGCAGTCCGAGTCCGGGACACCGGCGTAGCACAGATACGCAGTATTTT. It codes for CASSPSPGHRRSTDTQYF.

This clone was seen more than once but under ten times. The chain joins TRBV6-5 to TRBJ1-4, with D possibly TRBD1 on 6 matching bases. CDR1 is MNHEY and CDR2 is SVGAGI in the germline V gene. The CDR3 length is 14 residues. V was trimmed by 2 bases and J by 5 bases, leaving 9 bases between them. For the CDR3, the DNA is TGTGCCAGCAGTTACGGGCAGGGGAATGAAAAACTGTTTTTT. Residues: CASSYGQGNEKLFF.

The J gene is TRBJ1-4, the V gene TRBV30; 7 bases align to TRBD1. The CDR3 consists of 17 residues. Germline CDR1 reads GTSNPN; CDR2 reads SVGIG (reference sequence). Trimming at V came to 1 base and at J to 5 bases, leaving 13 bases not matched to a gene. The CDR3 DNA is TGTGCCTGGAGTGATCGGGACAGTAGCTTTTCCAATGAAAAACTGTTTTTT. Amino acids: CAWSDRDSSFSNEKLFF.

This chain links TRBV6-5 with TRBJ1-1, with D hard to call. Deletions cut 5 bases from V and 3 bases from J, with 13 bases between. The CDR3 totals 14 residues. Per the germline V gene, CDR1 is MNHEY and CDR2 is SVGAGI. The CDR3 protein is CASSTQVQHTEAFF. In DNA, the CDR3 is TGTGCCAGCAGTACCCAGGTCCAACACACTGAAGCTTTCTTT.

The chain joins TRBV6-1 to TRBJ1-5, with 8 bases that match TRBD1. Losses at the gene ends were 5 bases for V and 7 bases for J; bases not matched to a gene: 10. This CDR3 comprises 15 residues. Per the germline V gene, CDR1 is MNHNS and CDR2 is SASEGT. CDR3 nucleotides: TGTGCCAGCAGTACCGGACAGGGAGAGGGGCAGCCCCAGCATTTT. Encoded protein: CASSTGQGEGQPQHF.

The rearrangement joins TRBV7-9 to TRBJ1-1; TRBD1 agrees at 8 bases. The V gene end was trimmed by 0 bases and the J gene end by 4 bases; junction bases not matched to a gene: 1. The CDR3 consists of 14 residues. Per germline, CDR1 SEHNR and CDR2 FQNEAQ (reference sequence). As DNA, the CDR3 is TGTGCCAGCAGCTTAGCACAGGGGGGCACTGAAGCTTTCTTT. Amino acid sequence: CASSLAQGGTEAFF.

The chain employs TRBV11-3 and TRBJ2-7; D is uncertain. CDR1 is SGHNT, CDR2 YENEEA, per germline. This CDR3 has 11 residues. V shed 3 bases and J shed 4 bases, with 4 bases lying between them. This chain's CDR3 is CASSFLYEQYF. CDR3 in DNA: TGTGCCAGCAGCTTTCTTTACGAGCAGTACTTC.

This sequence joins TRBV2 and TRBJ2-5; maybe TRBD1 (5 bases). With the DNA end fitting TRBJ2-7 better, the J assignment may be wrong. CDR1 and CDR2 (germline): SNHLY, FYNNEI. CDR3 length equals 14 residues. DNA of the CDR3: TGTGCCAGCATCGCAGGGCAGAGGACCTACGAGCAGTACTTC. Protein product: CASIAGQRTYEQYF.

This chain uses TRBV18 with TRBJ2-1; maybe TRBD2 (7 bases). V dropped 3 bases and J dropped 8 bases, with 17 bases sitting between them. Germline V CDR1 and CDR2: KGHSH, LQKENI. The CDR3 length is 15 residues. CDR3 DNA sequence: TGTGCCAGCTCACCCCGAGGGGGGGCGGACGATGAGCAGTTCTTC. Amino acids: CASSPRGGADDEQFF.

J is TRBJ2-5 and V is TRBV15; D uncertain. The CDR3 runs to 14 residues. Germline CDR1 reads LNHNV; CDR2 reads YYDKDF (reference sequence). The V end was cut by 0 bases, the J end by 8 bases, with 13 bases between. This CDR3 is CATSRESGPRTQYF. As DNA, the CDR3 is TGTGCCACCAGCAGAGAGTCAGGCCCGAGAACCCAGTACTTC.

The V call is TRBV18, the J call TRBJ2-5; D may be TRBD2 (6 bases). The CDR3 is made up of 18 amino acids. Germline V CDR1 and CDR2: KGHSH, LQKENI. The V and J ends lost 6 bases and 1 base respectively, with 24 bases between them. The CDR3 spells CASSLYYSGGDGQETQYF. The CDR3 nucleotides are TGTGCCAGCTCCCTTTATTATAGCGGAGGGGATGGCCAAGAGACCCAGTACTTC.

The chain combines TRBV5-6 with TRBJ2-1, with 9 bases fitting TRBD2. Germline V gene sequence: CDR1 SGHDT, CDR2 YYEEEE. Trimming cost V 0 bases and J 0 bases; bases outside gene matches: 7. The CDR3 is 18 amino acids. The CDR3 here is CASSLELREGSSYNEQFF. CDR3 DNA: TGTGCCAGCAGCTTGGAATTGCGGGAGGGGAGCTCCTACAATGAGCAGTTCTTC.

This clone turned up a few times. This chain links TRBV4-1 with TRBJ2-7; 9 nucleotides match TRBD2. The length of the CDR3 is 16 residues. V lost 0 bases and J lost 3; bases outside the gene matches: 6. CDR1 and CDR2 (germline): MGHRA, YSYEKL. CDR3: CASSQEGGGANYEQYF. CDR3 DNA: TGCGCCAGCAGCCAAGAGGGCGGGGGGGCAAACTACGAGCAGTACTTC.

The gene calls are TRBV11-2 and TRBJ2-1; the match to TRBD1 covers 9 bases. Germline CDR1 SGHAT, CDR2 FQNNGV. J gave up 2 bases and V 5 bases, and 4 bases lay outside the gene matches. The CDR3 contains 15 residues. The CDR3 DNA sequence: TGTGCCAGCAGCCTGGGACAGGGTGCCTACAATGAGCAGTTCTTC. Translation gives CASSLGQGAYNEQFF. Using reference TRBV11-2 and TRBJ2-1 for the parts outside the CDR3, the full variable domain is EAGVAQSPRYKIIEKRQSVAFWCNPISGHATLYWYQQILGQGPKLLIQFQNNGVVDDSQLPKDRFSAERLKGVDSTLKIQPAKLEDSAVYLCASSLGQGAYNEQFFGPGTRLTVL.

This clone was detected only a few times. The chain joins TRBV30 to TRBJ1-4; TRBD1 might be the D (6 bases). Trimming cost V 5 bases and J 5 bases, with 9 bases left between them. Per the germline V gene, CDR1 is GTSNPN and CDR2 is SVGIG (reference sequence). The CDR3 totals 12 residues. The CDR3 DNA sequence: TGTGCCTGGGGACAGAGAAATGAAAAACTGTTTTTT. Amino acids: CAWGQRNEKLFF.

V gene TRBV5-1 combines with J gene TRBJ2-7; no clear D. Deletions cut 4 bases from V and 6 bases from J, with 20 bases between. CDR1 and CDR2 (germline): SGHRS, YFSETQ. This CDR3 spans 15 amino acids. CDR3 in amino acids: CASSPEPGLPAEQYF. In nucleotides, the CDR3 is TGCGCCAGCAGCCCGGAACCGGGTCTCCCCGCCGAGCAGTACTTC.

This clone was recorded only once. The rearrangement joins TRBV6-6 to TRBJ1-1; 7 positions match TRBD1. CDR1 and CDR2 from the germline V gene are MNHNY and SVGAGI (reference sequence). V lost 5 bases to trimming and J lost 3 bases; unmatched junction nucleotides: 3. The CDR3 runs 13 residues. The CDR3 is CASSRQGYTEAFF. Here the CDR3 DNA reads TGTGCCAGCAGTCGACAGGGCTACACTGAAGCTTTCTTT.

V gene TRBV19 combines with J gene TRBJ2-5; D is possibly TRBD2 (6 bases). CDR1 is LNHDA, CDR2 SQIVND, per germline (reference sequence). Trimming left V 3 bases short and J 4 bases short, with 9 bases between. The CDR3 runs 13 residues. CDR3 residues: CASSIAGTETQYF. The DNA for the CDR3 is TGTGCCAGTAGTATTGCGGGGACAGAGACCCAGTACTTC.

This chain links TRBV5-8 with TRBJ1-4, with D perhaps TRBD1 (5 bases). The CDR3 sequence is 18 residues long. V was pared by 4 bases and J by 4 bases, with 23 bases between. Germline V gene lookup returns CDR1 SGHTS and CDR2 YDEGEE. The CDR3 loop is CASSTSTGSGRDNEKLFF. CDR3 DNA: TGTGCCAGCAGCACAAGCACAGGTTCAGGGAGGGATAATGAAAAACTGTTTTTT.

This rearrangement joins TRBV29-1 to TRBJ2-1; D might be TRBD1 (6 bases). V gave up 4 bases and J gave up 8 bases, with 9 bases separating them. The CDR3 sequence is 11 residues long. Germline CDR1 is SQVTM and CDR2 is ANQGSEA. The CDR3 DNA reads TGCAGCGTTGGCAGGGGCGATGAGCAGTTCTTC. It yields the protein CSVGRGDEQFF.

The rearrangement uses TRBV5-4 and TRBJ1-1, with 8 positions matching TRBD1. V shed 6 bases and J 1 base; nucleotides not matched to a gene: 5. Germline CDR1 is SGHNT and CDR2 is YYREEE (reference sequence). This CDR3 spans 14 amino acids. In DNA form, the CDR3 reads TGTGCCAGCATCTCACAGGGGGGGAACACTGAAGCTTTCTTT. Its translation is CASISQGGNTEAFF. Using reference TRBV5-4 and TRBJ1-1 for the parts outside the CDR3, the full variable domain is ETGVTQSPTHLIKTRGQQVTLRCSSQSGHNTVSWYQQALGQGPQFIFQYYREEENGRGNFPPRFSGLQFPNYSSELNVNALELDDSALYLCASISQGGNTEAFFGQGTRLTVV.

The CDR3 DNA is TGTGCCAGCAGCTCCCCCTACGAGCAGTACTTC. Translating it yields CASSSPYEQYF. The chain uses TRBV5-4 and TRBJ2-5; no reliable D call. The DNA end favors TRBJ2-7, so the J call may be wrong. CDR1 and CDR2 (germline): SGHNT, YYREEE (reference sequence). The CDR3 is 11 amino acids.

V and J are TRBV30 and TRBJ1-1, with D maybe TRBD1 (5 bases). The V and J ends lost 4 bases and 0 bases respectively, with 12 bases between them. This CDR3 spans 14 amino acids. CDR1 and CDR2 (germline): GTSNPN, SVGIG (reference sequence). CDR3 sequence reads: CAWNWGQMNTEAFF. The CDR3 nucleotides read TGTGCCTGGAACTGGGGCCAAATGAACACTGAAGCTTTCTTT. Full variable domain (missing parts from reference TRBV30 and TRBJ1-1): SQTIHQWPATLVQPVGSPLSLECTVEGTSNPNLYWYRQAAGRGLQLLFYSVGIGQISSEVPQNLSASRPQDRQFILSSKKLLLSDSGFYLCAWNWGQMNTEAFFGQGTRLTVV.